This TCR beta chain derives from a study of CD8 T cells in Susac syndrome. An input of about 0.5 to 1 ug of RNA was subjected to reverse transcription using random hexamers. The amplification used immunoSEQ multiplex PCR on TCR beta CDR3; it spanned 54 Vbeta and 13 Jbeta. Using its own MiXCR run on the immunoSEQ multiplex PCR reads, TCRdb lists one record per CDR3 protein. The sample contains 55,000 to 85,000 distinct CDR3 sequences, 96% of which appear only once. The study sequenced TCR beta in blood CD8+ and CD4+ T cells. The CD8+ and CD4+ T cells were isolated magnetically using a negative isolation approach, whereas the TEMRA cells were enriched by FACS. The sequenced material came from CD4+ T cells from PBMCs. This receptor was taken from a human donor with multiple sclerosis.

In DNA form, the CDR3 reads TGTGCCAGCAGCCCCAGGGTAGGCTACGAGCAGTACTTC. It codes for CASSPRVGYEQYF. The rearrangement joins TRBV4-2 to TRBJ2-7, with D possibly TRBD1 on 5 matching bases. The CDR3 is made up of 13 amino acids. Trimming removed 4 bases at V and 3 bases at J, with 10 bases between. The V gene's germline CDR1 is LGHNA and CDR2 YNFKEQ.